The sequence of this T cell receptor (beta chain) was determined in a study of T cell responses to AZD1222 COVID-19 vaccine. The study's findings and limits: Repertoires were obtained only post-peak T cell response. Most donors were white British and more were female, and clonal diversity was possibly underestimated. Only five or six AZD1222 recipients were seropositive at baseline.

Notes on this clone: As yet, its antigen is unknown.

The germline V and J ends were trimmed by 7 bases and 10 bases, with 13 bases remaining between them. The CDR3 totals 11 residues. The germline CDR1 and CDR2 sequences are MNHEY and SVGAGI. The data were produced by immunoSEQ multiplex PCR, yet TCRdb's version contains in-frame clones alone and is incomplete. The repertoire holds 150,000 to 200,000 clones, with about 90% as singletons. The sequencing used peripheral blood, collected 28 days after the second AZD1222 dose. The J gene is TRBJ1-1, the V gene TRBV6-5; D is unresolved. The receptor was derived from an adult who received the AZD1222 COVID-19 vaccine. CDR3 in amino acids: CASIDLPGAFF. The CDR3 nucleotides are TGTGCCAGCATCGATTTGCCAGGAGCTTTCTTT.